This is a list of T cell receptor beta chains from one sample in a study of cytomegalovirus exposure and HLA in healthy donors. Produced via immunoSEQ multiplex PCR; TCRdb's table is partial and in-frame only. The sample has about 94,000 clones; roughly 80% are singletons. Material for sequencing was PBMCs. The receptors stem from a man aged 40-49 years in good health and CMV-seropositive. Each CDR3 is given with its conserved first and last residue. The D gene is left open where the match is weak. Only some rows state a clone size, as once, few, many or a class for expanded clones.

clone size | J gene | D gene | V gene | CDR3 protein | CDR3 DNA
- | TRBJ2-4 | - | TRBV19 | CASSIRGVQNIQYF | TGTGCCAGTAGTATAAGAGGAGTTCAAAACATTCAGTACTTC
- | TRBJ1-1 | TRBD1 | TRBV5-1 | CASSLGGGTEAFF | TGCGCCAGCAGCTTAGGGGGCGGAACTGAAGCTTTCTTT
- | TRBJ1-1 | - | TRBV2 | CASSEGRRNTEAFF | TGTGCCAGCAGTGAGGGCAGGCGGAACACTGAAGCTTTCTTT
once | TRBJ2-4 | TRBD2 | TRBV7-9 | CASSPGLAGLAKNIQYF | TGTGCCAGCAGCCCCGGACTAGCGGGCCTAGCCAAAAACATTCAGTACTTC
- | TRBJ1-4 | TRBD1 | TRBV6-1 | CASSGDRRRTNEKLFF | TGTGCCAGCAGTGGGGACAGGAGAAGAACTAATGAAAAACTGTTTTTT
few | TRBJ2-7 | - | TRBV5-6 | CASSSGEYEQYF | TGTGCCAGCAGTTCAGGGGAGTACGAGCAGTACTTC
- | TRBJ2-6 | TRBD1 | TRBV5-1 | CASSLQTGSSGANVLTF | TGCGCCAGCAGCTTACAGACAGGGTCCTCTGGGGCCAACGTCCTGACTTTC
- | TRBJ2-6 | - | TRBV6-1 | CASRGGHGANVLTF | TGTGCCAGCCGTGGGGGGCATGGGGCCAACGTCCTGACTTTC
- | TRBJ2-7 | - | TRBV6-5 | CASSYLTGVEQYF | TGTGCCAGCAGTTATTTGACCGGGGTGGAGCAGTACTTC
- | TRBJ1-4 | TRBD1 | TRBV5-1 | CASSLGQGGLFF | TGCGCCAGCAGCTTGGGACAGGGAGGTCTGTTTTTT
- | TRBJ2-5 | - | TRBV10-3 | CAISESISGETQYF | TGTGCCATCAGTGAGTCGATTAGCGGAGAGACCCAGTACTTC
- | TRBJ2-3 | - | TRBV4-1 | CASSRGDVGGTDTQYF | TGCGCCAGCAGCCGGGGGGATGTGGGGGGCACAGATACGCAGTATTTT
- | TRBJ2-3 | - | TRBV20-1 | CSHTRTDTQYF | TGCAGTCACACGAGGACAGATACGCAGTATTTT
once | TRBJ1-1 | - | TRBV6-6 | CASSYTGFSAEALF | TGTGCCAGCAGTTACACAGGGTTTTCCGCTGAAGCTCTCTTT
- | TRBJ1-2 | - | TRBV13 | CASSFGQANYGYTF | TGTGCCAGCAGCTTTGGCCAGGCTAACTATGGCTACACCTTC
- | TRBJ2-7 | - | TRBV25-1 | CARGGEKKGVDEQYF | TGTGCTAGGGGAGGGGAAAAGAAGGGGGTAGACGAGCAGTACTTC
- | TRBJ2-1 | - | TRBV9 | CASSPSPGNEQFF | TGTGCCAGCAGCCCCTCCCCCGGGAATGAGCAGTTCTTC
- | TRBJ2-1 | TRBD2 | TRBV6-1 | CASSEGTARGSGVKNEQFF | TGTGCCAGCAGCGAAGGAACCGCGAGGGGTAGCGGGGTCAAAAATGAGCAGTTCTTC
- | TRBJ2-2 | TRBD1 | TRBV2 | CASSEEGTGLTGELFF | TGTGCCAGCAGTGAAGAGGGGACAGGGCTCACCGGGGAGCTGTTTTTT
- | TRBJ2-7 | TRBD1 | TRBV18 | CASSPRQGAVNEQYF | TGTGCCAGCTCACCCCGACAGGGGGCAGTAAACGAGCAGTACTTC
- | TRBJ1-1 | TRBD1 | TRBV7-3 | CASSLTGGNTEAFF | TGTGCCAGCAGCTTAACAGGGGGCAACACTGAAGCTTTCTTT
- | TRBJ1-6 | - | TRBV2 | CATRQRLYNSPLHF | TGTGCCACCCGACAGCGCCTCTATAATTCACCCCTCCACTTT
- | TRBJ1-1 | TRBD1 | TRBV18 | CASSPLSGGWTEAFF | TGTGCCAGCTCACCGCTCTCAGGGGGATGGACTGAAGCTTTCTTT
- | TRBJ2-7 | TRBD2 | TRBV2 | CASSERGGAYEQYF | TGTGCCAGCAGTGAACGGGGGGGAGCCTACGAGCAGTACTTC
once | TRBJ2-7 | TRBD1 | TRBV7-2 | CASSPPYRGQGDYEQYF | TGTGCCAGCAGCCCCCCCTATAGGGGACAGGGCGACTACGAGCAGTACTTC
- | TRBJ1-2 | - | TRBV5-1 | CASSQSRDIYGYTF | TGCGCCAGCAGCCAGTCCCGGGACATCTATGGCTACACCTTC
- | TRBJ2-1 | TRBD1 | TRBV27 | CASRLSGQDHNEQFF | TGTGCCAGCAGGCTATCGGGACAGGACCACAATGAGCAGTTCTTC
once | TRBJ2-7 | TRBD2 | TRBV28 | CASSPGGPLREQYF | TGTGCCAGCAGTCCGGGGGGGCCTCTCCGCGAGCAGTACTTC
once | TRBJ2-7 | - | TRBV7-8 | CASSSGREQYF | TGTGCCAGCAGCTCAGGGAGGGAGCAGTACTTC
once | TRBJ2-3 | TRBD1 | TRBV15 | CATSTSRQGRGTDTQYF | TGTGCCACCAGCACTTCCCGACAGGGTCGTGGTACAGATACGCAGTATTTT
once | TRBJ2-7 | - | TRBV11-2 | CASRSLGTYEQYF | TGTGCCAGCAGGTCCTTGGGGACTTACGAGCAGTACTTC
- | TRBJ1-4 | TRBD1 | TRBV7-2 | CASSPGQGAQKLFF | TGTGCCAGCAGCCCGGGACAGGGGGCCCAAAAACTGTTTTTT
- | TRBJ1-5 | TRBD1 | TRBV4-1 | CASSQDPGQGNQPQHF | TGCGCCAGCAGCCAAGATCCCGGACAGGGCAATCAGCCCCAGCATTTT
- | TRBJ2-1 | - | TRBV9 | CASSVAPNEQFF | TGTGCCAGCAGCGTAGCCCCAAATGAGCAGTTCTTC
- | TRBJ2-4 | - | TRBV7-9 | CASSPERDAKNIQYF | TGTGCCAGCAGCCCGGAGAGGGATGCCAAAAACATTCAGTACTTC
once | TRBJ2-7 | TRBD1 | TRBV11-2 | CASSLGQIKPYEQYF | TGTGCCAGCAGCTTGGGACAGATAAAGCCCTACGAGCAGTACTTC
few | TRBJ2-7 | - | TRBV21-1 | CASSKVFKEELPSYEQYF | TGTGCCAGCAGCAAAGTCTTTAAGGAGGAGCTACCCTCCTACGAGCAGTACTTC
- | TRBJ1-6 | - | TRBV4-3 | CASSQVQSNSPLHF | TGCGCCAGCAGCCAAGTCCAGTCTAATTCACCCCTCCACTTT
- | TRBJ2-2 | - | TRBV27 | CASSFSVAGELFF | TGTGCCAGCAGTTTTTCAGTGGCCGGGGAGCTGTTTTTT
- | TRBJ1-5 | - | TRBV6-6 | CASSLPQGGNQPQHF | TGTGCCAGCAGTTTGCCGCAGGGTGGGAATCAGCCCCAGCATTTT
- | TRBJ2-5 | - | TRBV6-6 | CASSQQETQYF | TGTGCCAGCAGCCAACAAGAGACCCAGTACTTC
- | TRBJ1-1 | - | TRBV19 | CASSMDSEAFF | TGTGCCAGTAGCATGGACAGCGAAGCTTTCTTT
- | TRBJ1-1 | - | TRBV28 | CASSFGEYTEAFF | TGTGCCAGCAGTTTCGGGGAATACACTGAAGCTTTCTTT
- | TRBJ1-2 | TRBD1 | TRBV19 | CASSLSRGQSGYTF | TGTGCCAGTAGCCTATCCAGGGGGCAGTCGGGCTACACCTTC
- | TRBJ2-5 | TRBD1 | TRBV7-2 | CASSLRQGARTQETQYF | TGTGCCAGCAGCTTACGACAGGGGGCGCGTACACAGGAGACCCAGTACTTC
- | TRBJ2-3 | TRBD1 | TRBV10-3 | CAINRGSADTQYF | TGTGCCATAAACAGGGGCAGCGCAGATACGCAGTATTTT